The next 3 T cell receptor beta chains were all read from a single sample in a study of blood T cell repertoires in COVID-19. Produced via immunoSEQ multiplex PCR; TCRdb's table is partial and in-frame only. The table records 95,000 to 150,000 clones, about two thirds of them present only once. Sample: peripheral blood. These TCRs come from a human donor with acute or convalescent COVID-19. The donor label of this sample is uncertain.

V gene TRBV12-3 or TRBV12-4 combines with J gene TRBJ1-3; D gene uncertain. This CDR3 region has 13 residues. V lost 7 bases and J lost 4, with 11 bases in between. The CDR3 DNA reads as TGTGCCAGCAAGAGGGTGGGAGGAAACACCATATATTTT. The encoded protein is CASKRVGGNTIYF.

The chain couples TRBV4-1 to TRBJ1-6, with a possible D match to TRBD1 (5 bases). The V and J ends lost 0 bases and 13 bases respectively, with 19 bases between them. Germline CDR1 MGHRA, CDR2 YSYEKL. The CDR3 sequence is 16 residues long. The CDR3 nucleotides are TGCGCCAGCAGCCAAGAAGGAGGGACCTGGCTTGTTCCCCTCCACTTT. Translated: CASSQEGGTWLVPLHF.

This clone was found once. The chain combines TRBV3-1 (or the pseudogene TRBV3-2) with TRBJ2-1; TRBD2 agrees at 12 bases. The CDR3 loop spans 17 amino acids. The trim removed 1 base at V and 7 bases at J, leaving 8 bases unmatched. Germline CDR1 is LGHDT and CDR2 is YNNKEL (reference sequence). The CDR3 protein is CASSQVGLAGGRNEQFF. The CDR3 DNA is TGTGCCAGCAGCCAAGTAGGGCTAGCGGGGGGGCGGAATGAGCAGTTCTTC.